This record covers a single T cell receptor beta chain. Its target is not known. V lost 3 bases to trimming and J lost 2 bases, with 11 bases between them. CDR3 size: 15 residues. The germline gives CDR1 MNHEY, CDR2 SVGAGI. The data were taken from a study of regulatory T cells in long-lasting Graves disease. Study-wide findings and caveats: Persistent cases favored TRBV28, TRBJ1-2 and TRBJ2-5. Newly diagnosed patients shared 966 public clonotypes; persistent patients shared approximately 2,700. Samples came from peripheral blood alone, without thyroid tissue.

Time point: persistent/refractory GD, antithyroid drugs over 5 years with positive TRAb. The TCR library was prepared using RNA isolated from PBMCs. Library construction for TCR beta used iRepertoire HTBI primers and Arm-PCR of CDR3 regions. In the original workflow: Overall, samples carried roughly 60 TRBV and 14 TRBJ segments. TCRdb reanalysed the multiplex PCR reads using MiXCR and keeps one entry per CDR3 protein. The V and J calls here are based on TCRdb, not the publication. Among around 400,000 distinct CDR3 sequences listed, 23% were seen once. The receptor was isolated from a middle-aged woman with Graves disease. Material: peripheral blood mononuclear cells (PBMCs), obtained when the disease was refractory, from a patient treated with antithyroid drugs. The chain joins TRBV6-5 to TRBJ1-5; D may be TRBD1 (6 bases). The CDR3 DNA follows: TGTGCCAGCAGTTATGAGGGGGGTGGCAATCAGCCCCAGCATTTT. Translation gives CASSYEGGGNQPQHF.